This record covers a single TCR beta chain. These data belong to a study of PD-L1 blockade in urothelial cancer. CDR1 and CDR2 (germline): SGHTA, FQGTGA. With 5 bases removed from V and 9 bases from J, the gap between germline ends came to 14 bases. This CDR3 has 13 amino acids. Time point in this sample: pretreatment peripheral blood. Clones were read by immunoSEQ multiplex PCR, and TCRdb kept only the in-frame ones, dropping some. The data hold about 74,000 clones, with 90% observed a single time. The clonotype was recovered from an older man with urothelial cancer. Material: PBMCs, obtained around atezolizumab (anti-PD-L1) treatment. The J gene is TRBJ2-1, the V gene TRBV7-3; maybe TRBD1 (6 bases). For the CDR3, the DNA is TGTGCCAGCAGCCTCGGACAGATCTTTGAGCAGTTCTTC. As protein: CASSLGQIFEQFF.